A selection of T cell receptor beta chains follows, all from one sample in a study of beta chain features in type 1 diabetes. TCRdb keeps only in-frame clones here, not all; method: immunoSEQ multiplex PCR. The sample carries about 240,000 clones, 25% to 30% recorded once. Sequencing used central memory CD4+ T cells from blood. The receptors come from a man aged 25 to 40 in good health. Both conserved end residues are part of each CDR3. Each record gives: CDR3 length, D gene, clone size, J gene, V gene, CDR3 protein, CDR3 DNA. D genes are given only for firm matches. Clone size is shown for a subset of rows, as once, few, many or a class of expanded clone.

14 | NA | NA | TRBJ1-6 | TRBV6-5 | CASSFLGVGSPLHF | TGTGCCAGCAGTTTTTTGGGGGTGGGATCACCCCTCCACTTT
15 | NA | few | TRBJ2-3 | TRBV30 | CAWSVRAESTDTQYF | TGTGCCTGGAGTGTACGAGCAGAAAGCACAGATACGCAGTATTTT
14 | NA | once | TRBJ2-7 | TRBV25-1 | CASGAQDRGSEQYF | TGTGCCAGCGGGGCGCAGGACCGGGGCTCAGAGCAGTACTTC
12 | TRBD2 | NA | TRBJ2-7 | TRBV29-1 | CSVTSGGYEQYF | TGCAGCGTCACTAGCGGGGGCTACGAGCAGTACTTC
14 | NA | few | TRBJ1-2 | TRBV18 | CASSPGGTIGGYTF | TGTGCCAGCTCACCAGGCGGGACAATAGGCGGCTACACCTTC
15 | NA | many | TRBJ2-1 | TRBV7-2 | CASSADHNSYNEQFF | TGTGCCAGCAGCGCGGACCATAACTCCTACAATGAGCAGTTCTTC
14 | NA | NA | TRBJ1-4 | TRBV2 | CASKVTVTNEKLFF | TGTGCCAGCAAAGTGACGGTGACTAATGAAAAACTGTTTTTT
15 | NA | NA | TRBJ1-3 | TRBV11-2 | CASSLARTTGNTIYF | TGTGCCAGCAGCTTAGCGAGGACAACTGGAAACACCATATATTTT
14 | NA | many | TRBJ2-3 | TRBV7-9 | CASSAAVNTDTQYF | TGTGCCAGCAGCGCGGCGGTGAACACAGATACGCAGTATTTT
17 | TRBD2 | NA | TRBJ2-3 | TRBV10-3 | CAISESASGSSTDTQYF | TGTGCCATCAGTGAGTCGGCTAGCGGATCTAGCACAGATACGCAGTATTTT
16 | TRBD1 | few | TRBJ2-7 | TRBV5-1 | CASSPDPGTGGYEQYF | TGCGCCAGCAGCCCCGACCCCGGGACAGGGGGCTACGAGCAGTACTTC
13 | NA | NA | TRBJ1-5 | TRBV15 | CATSRNRNQPQHF | TGTGCCACCAGCAGAAATAGGAATCAGCCCCAGCATTTT
15 | NA | NA | TRBJ2-3 | TRBV4-3 | CASSQDFGDTDTQYF | TGCGCCAGCAGCCAAGATTTTGGGGACACAGATACGCAGTATTTT
13 | TRBD2 | NA | TRBJ2-1 | TRBV2 | CASILAGVSEQFF | TGTGCCAGCATACTAGCGGGAGTCTCTGAGCAGTTCTTC
12 | NA | many | TRBJ2-1 | TRBV7-2 | CASSLDVGEQFF | TGTGCCAGCAGCTTAGACGTGGGTGAGCAGTTCTTC
10 | NA | NA | TRBJ2-5 | TRBV6-5 | CASSAETQYF | TGTGCCAGCAGTGCTGAGACCCAGTACTTC
15 | NA | few | TRBJ2-3 | TRBV27 | CASRPTRSSTDTQYF | TGTGCCAGCAGGCCCACTCGCTCTAGCACAGATACGCAGTATTTT
14 | NA | NA | TRBJ1-2 | TRBV27 | CASKFLDRPYGYTF | TGTGCCTCTAAGTTCCTGGACAGACCTTATGGCTACACCTTC
15 | NA | NA | TRBJ2-3 | TRBV30 | CALNQGAGGTDTQYF | TGTGCCTTAAACCAGGGGGCGGGGGGGACAGATACGCAGTATTTT
14 | NA | NA | TRBJ1-2 | TRBV14 | CASSSKREDYGYTF | TGTGCCAGCAGCTCCAAGAGGGAGGACTATGGCTACACCTTC
13 | NA | NA | TRBJ1-1 | TRBV7-2 | CASKADMNTEAFF | TGTGCCAGCAAGGCAGACATGAACACTGAAGCTTTCTTT
15 | NA | few | TRBJ2-1 | TRBV15 | CATSRDEQPYNEQFF | TGTGCCACCAGCAGAGATGAACAGCCCTACAATGAGCAGTTCTTC
11 | NA | NA | TRBJ2-3 | TRBV5-8 | CASAFTDTQYF | TGTGCCAGCGCCTTCACAGATACGCAGTATTTT
15 | NA | NA | TRBJ2-6 | TRBV6-4 | CASSEQASGANVLTF | TGTGCCAGCAGTGAGCAGGCCTCTGGGGCCAACGTCCTGACTTTC